The 32 T cell receptor beta chains below all came from one sample that was sequenced in a study of Graves' ophthalmopathy and Graves' hyperthyroidism. RNA served as the template for amplifying TCR beta CDR3 regions. Amplification began with first-round RT-PCR using HTBI primers, then second-round multiplex PCR was performed. TCRdb re-analysed the multiplex PCR reads in MiXCR, keeping a single row per CDR3 protein. The top ten hold 35% to 55% of the sample, which has about 740,000 distinct CDR3 sequences, roughly 40% seen once. Sequenced: peripheral blood. The receptors come from an adult man with Graves' ophthalmopathy.

Ten or more counts support this clonotype. The chain couples TRBV7-9 to TRBJ1-4; D gene uncertain. The germline V gene encodes CDR1 SEHNR and CDR2 FQNEAQ (reference sequence). V shed 1 base and J shed 5 bases, with 11 bases lying between them. This CDR3 contains 15 residues. This CDR3 reads CASSLVAGLNEKLFF. The CDR3 DNA sequence: TGTGCCAGCAGCTTAGTCGCTGGGTTGAATGAAAAACTGTTTTTT.

V is TRBV29-1 and J is TRBJ1-2; D unresolved. Per germline, CDR1 SQVTM and CDR2 ANQGSEA. This CDR3 contains 15 residues. The V gene lost 3 bases and the J gene lost 1 base, with 15 bases spanning the gap. DNA for the CDR3: TGCAGCGTTGATAACCTGGCAGGCAGTAACTATGGCTACACCTTC. Its translation is CSVDNLAGSNYGYTF. Drawing the rest from reference TRBV29-1 and TRBJ1-2, the complete variable domain is SAVISQKPSRDICQRGTSLTIQCQVDSQVTMMFWYRQQPGQSLTLIATANQGSEATYESGFVIDKFPISRPNLTFSTLTVSNMSPEDSSIYLCSVDNLAGSNYGYTFGSGTRLTVV.

This clonotype was detected many times. The gene calls are TRBV10-2 and TRBJ1-4; D might be TRBD1 (5 bases). CDR1 and CDR2 (germline): WSHSY, SAAADI. Trimming took off 6 bases at V and 8 bases at J, with 7 bases between the two ends. CDR3 size: 11 residues. CDR3 in amino acids: CASSRAEKLFF. The CDR3 coding sequence is TGCGCCAGCAGCAGGGCCGAAAAACTGTTTTTT.

This clonotype was seen a few times. V and J are TRBV2 and TRBJ1-2; no clear D gene. Per germline, CDR1 SNHLY and CDR2 FYNNEI. Trimming left V 5 bases short and J 8 bases short, with 21 bases between. This CDR3 contains 15 residues. In DNA form, the CDR3 reads TGTGCCAGCAGTTCCCCCCAGGCTCACGGATGGGGCTACACCTTC. The encoded protein is CASSSPQAHGWGYTF.

The V gene is TRBV10-3, the J gene TRBJ1-4; TRBD1 might be the D (5 bases). The CDR3 spans 14 residues. The V and J ends lost 6 bases and 5 bases respectively, with 13 bases between them. CDR1 ENHRY and CDR2 SYGVKD come from the germline V gene. The chain's CDR3 is CAISHEGRNEKLFF. The CDR3 DNA sequence: TGTGCCATCAGCCACGAGGGGAGGAATGAAAAACTGTTTTTT.

This clonotype has just a few counts. The V gene is TRBV7-9, the J gene TRBJ2-7; D possibly corresponds to TRBD2 (6 bases). CDR3 length: 14 amino acids. V was clipped by 4 bases and J by 4 bases, with 14 bases between them. The germline CDR1 and CDR2 sequences are SEHNR and FQNEAQ (reference sequence). CDR3 in amino acids: CASSSPGTPYEQYF. As DNA, the CDR3 is TGTGCCAGCAGCTCTCCCGGGACTCCATACGAGCAGTACTTC.

The chain couples TRBV10-3 to TRBJ2-5; D not resolved. Germline loops: CDR1 ENHRY, CDR2 SYGVKD. With 10 bases removed from V and 5 bases from J, the gap between germline ends came to 23 bases. The CDR3 sequence is 15 residues long. The DNA of the CDR3 is TGTGCCAGCAGGCGTCGGACCGGCGCCGGGGAGACCCAGTACTTC. Translation: CASRRRTGAGETQYF.

The chain is built from TRBV7-9 and TRBJ2-5; 7 bases fit TRBD1. The CDR3 runs 15 residues. V trimming: 5 bases; J trimming: 2 bases; junction bases outside the gene matches: 8. Germline V gene data show CDR1 as SEHNR and CDR2 as FQNEAQ (reference sequence). CDR3 protein: CASSRPGQEQETQYF. DNA of the CDR3: TGTGCCAGCAGCCGGCCCGGACAGGAGCAAGAGACCCAGTACTTC.

The chain is built from TRBV11-1 and TRBJ1-1; D ambiguous. Germline V gene lookup returns CDR1 SGHAT and CDR2 FQDESV (reference sequence). This CDR3 comprises 15 residues. Trimming pared 5 bases from V and 1 base from J, leaving 14 bases between. The CDR3 region has the DNA TGTGCCAGCAGCCAAGATACACAGCAGAACACTGAAGCTTTCTTT. Protein: CASSQDTQQNTEAFF.

This clonotype has a count of ten or more. The chain couples TRBV7-8 to TRBJ1-1; D is possibly TRBD1 (5 bases). The CDR3 is 15 amino acids. The V gene lost 6 bases and the J gene lost 1 base, with 15 bases spanning the gap. The germline V gene has CDR1 SGHVS and CDR2 FQNEAQ. The CDR3 coding sequence is TGTGCCAGCAGTTCCGACCTAGACAGGAACACTGAAGCTTTCTTT. Amino acid sequence: CASSSDLDRNTEAFF.

Regarding this clonotype: A much larger clone sits a single nucleotide away, making a read error possible. For the CDR3, the DNA is TGTGCCAGCAGTTACGGGCAGGGCAATCAGCTCCAGCATTTT. This gives the protein CASSYGQGNQLQHF. This chain links TRBV9 with TRBJ1-5; TRBD1 might be the D (5 bases). The CDR3 contains 14 residues. CDR1 is SGDLS, CDR2 YYNGEE, per germline.

With respect to this clonotype: One junction end disagrees with the germline gene, perhaps due to a read error. The chain combines TRBV15 with TRBJ1-1; D gene unclear. Per the germline V gene, CDR1 is LNHNV and CDR2 is YYDKDF (reference sequence). This CDR3 is 15 amino acids long. CDR3 protein: CAASSRVAGNTEAFF. Here the CDR3 DNA reads TGTGCCGCCAGCAGTAGAGTGGCAGGGAACACTGAAGCTTTCTTT. The complete variable domain, with remaining parts taken from reference TRBV15 and TRBJ1-1, reads DAMVIQNPRYQVTQFGKPVTLSCSQTLNHNVMYWYQQKSSQAPKLLFHYYDKDFNNEADTPDNFQSRRPNTSFCFLDIRSPGLGDTAMYLCAASSRVAGNTEAFFGQGTRLTVV.

This clonotype was detected a few times. CDR3 bases: TGTGCCAGCAGTTTACTGCGGACCACTGAAGCTTTCTTT. Translation gives CASSLLRTTEAFF. The V call is TRBV12-3 or TRBV12-4, the J call TRBJ1-1; no definite D call. V was clipped by 2 bases and J by 4 bases, with 8 bases between them. CDR3 size: 13 residues.

There are many counts of this clonotype. This chain links TRBV20-1 with TRBJ1-5; a possible D gene is TRBD1 (6 bases). Germline CDR1 DFQATT, CDR2 SNEGSKA (reference sequence). Trimming shortened V by 1 base and J by 6 bases, and 19 bases separated the two germline ends. The CDR3 runs to 16 residues. The CDR3 DNA sequence: TGCAGTGCTAGAGCTCCACGAGGGGGGTGGAGTCAGCCCCAGCATTTT. This translates into CSARAPRGGWSQPQHF.

This clonotype was seen a few times. This chain links TRBV7-9 with TRBJ2-7; D is possibly TRBD1 or TRBD2 (5 bases each). Germline V gene data show CDR1 as SEHNR and CDR2 as FQNEAQ (reference sequence). The CDR3 length is 16 residues. The V end lost 5 bases, the J end lost 5 bases, and 22 bases lay between the germline ends. The CDR3 region is CASSTSGTPGANEQYF. The CDR3 DNA reads as TGTGCCAGCAGCACTTCCGGGACCCCCGGCGCGAACGAGCAGTACTTC.

This clonotype was counted ten times or more. CDR3 bases: TGCAGCGTTGAGGGCGGGGAAGCTTTCTTT. Residues: CSVEGGEAFF. This chain joins TRBV29-1 and TRBJ1-1, with D hard to call. The CDR3 runs to 10 residues. Trimming left V 3 bases short and J 8 bases short, with 7 bases between. Germline lookup yields CDR1 SQVTM and CDR2 ANQGSEA. Looking up the rest from reference TRBV29-1 and TRBJ1-1 gives the full variable domain: SAVISQKPSRDICQRGTSLTIQCQVDSQVTMMFWYRQQPGQSLTLIATANQGSEATYESGFVIDKFPISRPNLTFSTLTVSNMSPEDSSIYLCSVEGGEAFFGQGTRLTVV.

The chain joins TRBV14 to TRBJ2-7; D perhaps matches TRBD2 (5 bases). Per germline, CDR1 SGHDN and CDR2 FVKESK. Between the trimmed V and J ends, which lost 4 bases and 4 bases, there was a span of 14 bases. This CDR3 is built from 14 residues. The CDR3 here is CASSPGISGYEQYF. The CDR3 bases are TGTGCCAGCAGCCCTGGGATCTCGGGATACGAGCAGTACTTC. Full variable domain (missing parts from reference TRBV14 and TRBJ2-7): EAGVTQFPSHSVIEKGQTVTLRCDPISGHDNLYWYRRVMGKEIKFLLHFVKESKQDESGMPNNRFLAERTGGTYSTLKVQPAELEDSGVYFCASSPGISGYEQYFGPGTRLTVT.

This sequence joins TRBV2 and TRBJ1-1; TRBD1 matches at 8 bases. V lost 5 bases, J lost 4 bases, and 6 bases stayed unmatched. Germline V gives CDR1 SNHLY, CDR2 FYNNEI. The CDR3 runs to 14 residues. This CDR3 is CASSSQTGVTEAFF. For the CDR3, the DNA is TGTGCCAGCAGTTCACAGACAGGGGTCACTGAAGCTTTCTTT.

The chain links TRBV5-8 to TRBJ1-3; D is undetermined. Trimming left V 3 bases short and J 0 bases short, with 4 bases between. CDR1 is SGHTS and CDR2 is YDEGEE in the germline V gene. The CDR3 length is 13 residues. The CDR3: CASSSYSGNTIYF. Written as DNA, the CDR3 is TGTGCCAGCAGCTCGTACTCTGGAAACACCATATATTTT.

The V and J genes are TRBV19 and TRBJ2-7; 10 bases align to TRBD2. The CDR3 contains 17 residues. Germline V gene sequence: CDR1 LNHDA, CDR2 SQIVND (reference sequence). V was clipped by 1 base and J by 2 bases; unmatched bases: 8. CDR3 DNA: TGTGCCAGTAGTATAGCGGCTAGCGGGAGAATTACCTACGAGCAGTACTTC. Translated, it gives CASSIAASGRITYEQYF.

Ten or more counts support this clonotype. J is TRBJ1-5 and V is TRBV2, with 7 bases identical to TRBD1. Germline V CDR1 and CDR2: SNHLY, FYNNEI. The CDR3 runs to 17 residues. The V and J ends lost 6 bases and 7 bases, in that order; junction bases with no gene match: 18. The CDR3 region has the DNA TGTGCCAGCAGAGAGAGGGCAGGACAGGTTTTTCGACAGCCCCAGCATTTT. Protein: CASRERAGQVFRQPQHF.

This clonotype was observed at least ten times. This chain uses TRBV25-1 with TRBJ1-2; D is ambiguous. Trimming stripped 5 bases from V and 6 bases from J, with 10 bases between. The CDR3 loop spans 12 amino acids. CDR1 MGHDK and CDR2 SYGVNS come from the germline V gene. The chain's CDR3 is CASSNSGNGYTF. The CDR3, as DNA: TGTGCCAGCAGTAATAGTGGGAATGGCTACACCTTC.

This clonotype turned up a few times. V usage is TRBV7-9 and J usage is TRBJ1-1, with unresolved D. The CDR3 runs to 13 residues. The ends were cut back, 4 bases at V and 8 bases at J, with 14 bases in the middle. CDR1 is SEHNR and CDR2 is FQNEAQ in the germline V gene (reference sequence). The CDR3 spells CASSSQRDTEAFF. The CDR3, as DNA: TGTGCCAGCAGCTCACAAAGGGATACAGAAGCTTTCTTT.

The V gene is TRBV2, the J gene TRBJ2-5; a possible D gene is TRBD1 (6 bases). Germline V gene data show CDR1 as SNHLY and CDR2 as FYNNEI. This CDR3 comprises 14 residues. With 3 bases removed from V and 4 bases from J, the gap between germline ends came to 12 bases. The CDR3 DNA reads TGTGCCAGCAGTGACAAGGGGGTAGGAGAGACCCAGTACTTC. This gives the protein CASSDKGVGETQYF.

Details on this clonotype: A much larger clone is a single base away; this may be a read error. The rearrangement joins TRBV7-9 to TRBJ1-1; D is unresolved. This CDR3 is built from 17 residues. Trimming stripped 6 bases from V and 1 base from J, with 21 bases between. CDR1 SEHNR and CDR2 FQNEAQ come from the germline V gene (reference sequence). CDR3 loop: CASRSRPAHLWNTEAFF. The DNA for the CDR3 is TGTGCCAGCAGAAGCCGGCCGGCGCACTTGTGGAACACTGAAGCTTTCTTT.

V is TRBV7-6 and J is TRBJ2-7; D ambiguous. V was cut by 8 bases and J by 2 bases, with 16 bases left in between. The CDR3 contains 14 residues. Germline V gene lookup returns CDR1 SGHVS and CDR2 FNYEAQ. The CDR3 is CASQAAVEPYEQYF. CDR3 DNA: TGTGCCAGCCAGGCGGCTGTTGAGCCCTACGAGCAGTACTTC. The whole variable domain, filled in from reference TRBV7-6 and TRBJ2-7, reads GAGVSQSPRYKVTKRGQDVALRCDPISGHVSLYWYRQALGQGPEFLTYFNYEAQQDKSGLPNDRFSAERPEGSISTLTIQRTEQRDSAMYRCASQAAVEPYEQYFGPGTRLTVT.

The chain is built from TRBV2 and TRBJ1-2, with 9 bases identical to TRBD1. The V gene end was trimmed by 4 bases and the J gene end by 8 bases; junction bases not matched to a gene: 8. The CDR3 is made up of 14 amino acids. Germline V lookup: CDR1 SNHLY, CDR2 FYNNEI. The CDR3 bases are TGTGCCAGCAGTGGGGGGACAGGGACGAACGGCTACACCTTC. Its translation is CASSGGTGTNGYTF.

The V call is TRBV15, the J call TRBJ2-5; tentative D call: TRBD2 (6 bases). In germline, CDR1 is LNHNV, CDR2 YYDKDF (reference sequence). The CDR3 totals 15 residues. The germline V and J ends were trimmed by 0 bases and 0 bases, with 8 bases remaining between them. The CDR3 nucleotides read TGTGCCACCAGCAGAGATCGGGGGAACCAAGAGACCCAGTACTTC. This codes for CATSRDRGNQETQYF.

The sample holds a few counts of this clonotype. The chain recombines TRBV5-1 with TRBJ2-5; the match to TRBD1 covers 7 bases. J lost 0 bases, V lost 4 bases, and 6 bases had no gene match. This CDR3 has 15 amino acids. CDR1 and CDR2 from the germline V gene are SGHRS and YFSETQ. The chain's CDR3 is CASSPATGYQETQYF. CDR3 nucleotides: TGCGCCAGCAGCCCGGCGACAGGGTACCAAGAGACCCAGTACTTC.

In the case of this clonotype: This could be a read error, since a much larger clone is one nucleotide away. J is TRBJ1-1 and V is TRBV10-2, with no clear D. CDR3 length equals 13 residues. Per germline, CDR1 WSHSY and CDR2 SAAADI. CDR3 residues: CAGSRIGDTEAFF. The CDR3 region has the DNA TGCGCCGGCAGCCGGATCGGGGACACTGAAGCTTTCTTT.

CDR3 sequence (DNA): TGTGCCAGCAGGACGACAGGGGGAAGTTTAAGTGGCTACACCTTC. Residues: CASRTTGGSLSGYTF. The chain employs TRBV25-1 and TRBJ1-2, with 9 bases identical to TRBD1. The CDR3 consists of 15 residues. V trimming: 6 bases; J trimming: 7 bases; junction bases outside the gene matches: 12. Germline assignment: CDR1 MGHDK and CDR2 SYGVNS.

CDR3 sequence reads: CSVEMGTVNTEAFF. The CDR3 region has the DNA TGCAGCGTTGAAATGGGGACAGTGAACACTGAAGCTTTCTTT. The chain carries TRBV29-1 and TRBJ1-1; 7 bases are shared with TRBD1. Per the germline V gene, CDR1 is SQVTM and CDR2 is ANQGSEA. CDR3 length: 14 residues. The junction had 3 bases not matched to a gene; V was cut back by 2 bases and J by 0 bases.